This TCR beta chain was captured by sequencing in a study of identical twins. Study-wide points: Out-of-frame alpha sequences shared by twins were enriched for low generation probability.

TCRdb recomputed calls from the 5' RACE reads with MiXCR, one row per CDR3 protein. The sample includes hundreds of thousands of distinct CDR3 sequences, roughly 6% of them seen just once. Donors were all healthy Caucasians. This clonotype was seen repeatedly, ten times or more. Its antigen is not known. In germline, CDR1 is SGHRS, CDR2 YFSETQ. Trimming removed 0 bases from V and 4 bases from J, with 13 bases in between. The CDR3 is 15 amino acids. The sample taken for sequencing was naive T cells sorted from blood. The clonotype was recovered from a man in his late teens or twenties in good health. This chain uses TRBV5-1 with TRBJ2-5; the D gene is possibly TRBD2 (5 bases). The CDR3 nucleotides are TGCGCCAGCAGCTTGGCCCCCCTAGCAGTAGAGACCCAGTACTTC. Encoded protein: CASSLAPLAVETQYF.